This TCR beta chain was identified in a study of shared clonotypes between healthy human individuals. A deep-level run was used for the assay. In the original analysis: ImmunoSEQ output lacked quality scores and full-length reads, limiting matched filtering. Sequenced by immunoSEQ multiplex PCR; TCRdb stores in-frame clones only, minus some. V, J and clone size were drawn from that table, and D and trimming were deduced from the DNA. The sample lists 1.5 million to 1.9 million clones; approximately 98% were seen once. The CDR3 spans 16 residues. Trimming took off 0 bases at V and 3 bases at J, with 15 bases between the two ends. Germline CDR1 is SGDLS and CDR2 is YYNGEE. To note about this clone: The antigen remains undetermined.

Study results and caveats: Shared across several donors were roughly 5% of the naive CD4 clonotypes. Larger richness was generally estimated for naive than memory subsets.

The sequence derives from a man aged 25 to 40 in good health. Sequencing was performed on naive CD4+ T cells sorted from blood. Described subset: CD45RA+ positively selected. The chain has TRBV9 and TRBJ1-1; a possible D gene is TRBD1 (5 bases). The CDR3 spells CASSVGEGPPDTEAFF. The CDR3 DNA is TGTGCCAGCAGCGTAGGGGAGGGACCCCCAGACACTGAAGCTTTCTTT.